This T cell receptor beta chain is from a study of shared clonotypes between healthy human individuals. Study-level findings and limits: It was only blood that was sampled, and tissue repertoires likely differ. Relative to clonotypes present in all four donors, those not shared had lower generation probabilities. Sharing across four donors was highest in naive CD4 (around 5%) and lowest in memory CD8 (roughly 0.4%).

Clones were sequenced by immunoSEQ multiplex PCR, and TCRdb holds only the in-frame ones, with some missing. The table shows under 650,000 clones, with about 96% occurring only once. Into CD45RA+ naive and CD45RA-negative memory subsets, the CD4+ cells were split. Note on this clone: The target antigen is unknown.

The TCR comes from a woman aged 25 to 39 in good health. The sample comprised naive CD4+ T cells sorted from blood. Documented subset: CD45RA+ positively selected.

This chain's CDR3 is CASRIRQGAKNIQYF. In DNA, the CDR3 is TGTGCCAGTAGGATCAGACAGGGAGCCAAAAACATTCAGTACTTC. The genes are TRBV19 and TRBJ2-4; 7 bases map to TRBD1. The CDR3 is 15 residues long. Trimming at V came to 6 bases and at J to 0 bases, leaving 5 bases not matched to a gene. Looked up from germline, CDR1 is LNHDA and CDR2 is SQIVND (reference sequence).